This T cell receptor (beta chain) was identified in a study of CD8+ T cells in alopecia areata. Study as a whole: It was 6 to 18 months of tofacitinib, and then there were 6 months off drug. Study-wide findings and caveats: Mouse data revealed clearer TCR sharing than patient data did, a gap possibly tied to HLA.

This clone turned up a few times. The antigen is not known. Punch biopsies of lesional scalp, plus peripheral blood, were taken from alopecia areata patients. Reverse transcription of extracted RNA yielded cDNA, which provided the sequencing template. Produced via immunoSEQ multiplex PCR; TCRdb's table is partial and in-frame only. The data show about 130,000 clones, with approximately 49% seen just once and around 20% held by the top ten. Germline V CDR1 and CDR2: MNHEY, SMNVEV (reference sequence). V shed 0 bases and J shed 1 base, with 12 bases lying between them. The CDR3 is 16 residues long. The rearrangement joins TRBV27 to TRBJ1-1, with no clear D. The sample here was CD8+ T cells sorted from blood, taken at week 0. This receptor was identified in a human donor with alopecia areata. CDR3 DNA sequence: TGTGCCAGCAGTTTATCGGTCGGTTTTTCGAACACTGAAGCTTTCTTT. Protein product: CASSLSVGFSNTEAFF.